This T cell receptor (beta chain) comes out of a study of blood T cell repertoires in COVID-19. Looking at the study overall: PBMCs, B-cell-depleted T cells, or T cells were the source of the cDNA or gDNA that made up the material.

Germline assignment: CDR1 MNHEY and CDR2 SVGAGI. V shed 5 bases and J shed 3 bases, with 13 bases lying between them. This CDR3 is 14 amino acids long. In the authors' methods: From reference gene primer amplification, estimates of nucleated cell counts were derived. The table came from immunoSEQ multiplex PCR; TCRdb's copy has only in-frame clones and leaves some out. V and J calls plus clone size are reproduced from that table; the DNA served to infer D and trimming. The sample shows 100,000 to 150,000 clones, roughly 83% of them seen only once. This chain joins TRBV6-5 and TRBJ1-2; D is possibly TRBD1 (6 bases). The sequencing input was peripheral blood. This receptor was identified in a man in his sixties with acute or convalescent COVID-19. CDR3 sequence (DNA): TGTGCCAGCAGTCTAGGGGGAGTCTACTATGGCTACACCTTC. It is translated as CASSLGGVYYGYTF.